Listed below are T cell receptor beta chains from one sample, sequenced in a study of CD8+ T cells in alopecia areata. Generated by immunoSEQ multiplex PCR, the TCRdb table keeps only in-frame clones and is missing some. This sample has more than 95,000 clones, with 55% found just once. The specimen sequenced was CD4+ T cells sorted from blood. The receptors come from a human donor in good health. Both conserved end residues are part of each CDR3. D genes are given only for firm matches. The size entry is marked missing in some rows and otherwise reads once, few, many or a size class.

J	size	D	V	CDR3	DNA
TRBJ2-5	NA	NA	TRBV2	CASNRKVVAGETQYF	TGTGCCAGCAACCGGAAAGTAGTAGCTGGAGAGACCCAGTACTTC
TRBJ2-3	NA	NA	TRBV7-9	CASSLGLITDTQYF	TGTGCCAGCAGCTTAGGGCTAATTACAGATACGCAGTATTTT
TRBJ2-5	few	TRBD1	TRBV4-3	CASSQWKLDRGLWETQYF	TGCGCCAGCAGCCAATGGAAGCTGGACAGGGGGCTATGGGAGACCCAGTACTTC
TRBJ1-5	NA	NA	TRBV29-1	CSVGGKYSNQPQHF	TGCAGCGTTGGGGGCAAATATAGCAATCAGCCCCAGCATTTT
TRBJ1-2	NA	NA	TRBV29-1	CSGGDGYTF	TGCAGCGGCGGGGATGGCTACACCTTC
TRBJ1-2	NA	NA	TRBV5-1	CASSLDVANYGYTF	TGCGCCAGCAGCTTGGACGTAGCTAACTATGGCTACACCTTC
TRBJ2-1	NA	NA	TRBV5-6	CASSPLLDTNPNEQFF	TGTGCCAGCAGCCCACTTCTGGACACCAACCCCAATGAGCAGTTCTTC
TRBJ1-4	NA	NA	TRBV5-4	CASSLRGAANEKLFF	TGTGCCAGCAGCCTCCGGGGCGCAGCTAATGAAAAACTGTTTTTT
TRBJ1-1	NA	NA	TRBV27	CASSLSVLWNTEAFF	TGTGCCAGCAGTTTATCTGTATTGTGGAACACTGAAGCTTTCTTT
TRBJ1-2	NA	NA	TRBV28	CASSFGQNYGYTF	TGTGCCAGCAGTTTCGGCCAAAACTATGGCTACACCTTC
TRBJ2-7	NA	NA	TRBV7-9	CASSLAAHEQYF	TGTGCCAGCAGCTTAGCGGCCCACGAGCAGTACTTC
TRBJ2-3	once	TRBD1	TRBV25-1	CASSDQQGVVDTQYF	TGTGCCAGCAGTGACCAACAGGGGGTGGTGGATACGCAGTATTTT
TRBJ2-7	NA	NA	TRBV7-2	CASSLAAGRSSYEQYF	TGTGCCAGCAGCTTAGCGGCGGGGAGGAGCTCCTACGAGCAGTACTTC
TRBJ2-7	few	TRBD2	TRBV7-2	CASSLAPVGGTYEQYF	TGTGCCAGCAGCTTAGCGCCCGTCGGGGGGACCTACGAGCAGTACTTC
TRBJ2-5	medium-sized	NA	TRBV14	CASSPTDGAQETQYF	TGTGCCAGCAGCCCGACTGACGGAGCTCAAGAGACCCAGTACTTC
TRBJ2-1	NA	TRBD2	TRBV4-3	CASSHAGTSGGNEQFF	TGCGCCAGCAGCCACGCCGGCACTAGCGGGGGTAATGAGCAGTTCTTC
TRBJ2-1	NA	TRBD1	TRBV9	CASSVEPGGVLGNNEQFF	TGTGCCAGCAGCGTGGAACCAGGGGGCGTATTGGGGAACAATGAGCAGTTCTTC
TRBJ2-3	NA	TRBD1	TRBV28	CASRSGTGGRDTQYF	TGTGCCAGCAGATCCGGGACAGGGGGGAGAGATACGCAGTATTTT
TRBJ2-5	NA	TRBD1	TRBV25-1	CASSSSLGTGGVETQYF	TGTGCCAGCAGTTCTTCACTGGGGACAGGGGGCGTGGAGACCCAGTACTTC
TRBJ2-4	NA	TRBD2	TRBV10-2	CASAPGGDGAIQYF	TGCGCCAGCGCCCCTGGGGGGGATGGTGCCATTCAGTACTTC
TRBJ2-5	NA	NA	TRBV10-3	CAISESGMSQETQYF	TGTGCCATCAGTGAGTCGGGGATGTCTCAAGAGACCCAGTACTTC
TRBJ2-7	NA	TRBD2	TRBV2	CASRPGLAGYEQYF	TGTGCCAGCAGACCGGGACTAGCGGGCTACGAGCAGTACTTC
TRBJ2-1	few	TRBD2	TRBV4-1	CASSQPTGRDEQFF	TGCGCCAGCAGCCAACCGACGGGGAGGGATGAGCAGTTCTTC
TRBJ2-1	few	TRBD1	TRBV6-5	CASSYAGGEQFF	TGTGCCAGCAGTTACGCAGGGGGCGAGCAGTTCTTC
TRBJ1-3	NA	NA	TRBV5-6	CASSLDAGPGNTIYF	TGTGCCAGCAGCCTTGATGCGGGGCCCGGAAACACCATATATTTT
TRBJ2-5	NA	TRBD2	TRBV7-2	CASSQTLTSGGETQYF	TGTGCCAGCAGCCAAACTCTGACTAGCGGTGGGGAGACCCAGTACTTC
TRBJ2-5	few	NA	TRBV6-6	CASSYPRTAETQYF	TGTGCCAGCAGTTACCCCCGGACAGCGGAGACCCAGTACTTC
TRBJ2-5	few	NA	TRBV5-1	CASSLVKGVETQYF	TGCGCCAGCAGCTTGGTAAAAGGGGTTGAGACCCAGTACTTC
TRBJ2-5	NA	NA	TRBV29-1	CSLGYRGGQTQYF	TGCAGCCTTGGCTACAGGGGAGGACAGACCCAGTACTTC
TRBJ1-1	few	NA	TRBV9	CASSPRAGLNTEAFF	TGTGCCAGCAGCCCCCGGGCAGGGCTGAACACTGAAGCTTTCTTT
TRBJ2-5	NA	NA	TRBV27	CASSPGTAGKETQYF	TGTGCCAGCAGTCCGGGGACCGCGGGGAAAGAGACCCAGTACTTC
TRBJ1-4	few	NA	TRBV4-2	CASSQGLQRGNEKLFF	TGTGCCAGCAGCCAAGGGCTCCAGAGGGGTAATGAAAAACTGTTTTTT
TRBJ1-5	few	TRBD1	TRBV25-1	CASSEEVPGGVHQPQHF	TGTGCCAGCAGTGAAGAGGTGCCAGGGGGCGTACATCAGCCCCAGCATTTT